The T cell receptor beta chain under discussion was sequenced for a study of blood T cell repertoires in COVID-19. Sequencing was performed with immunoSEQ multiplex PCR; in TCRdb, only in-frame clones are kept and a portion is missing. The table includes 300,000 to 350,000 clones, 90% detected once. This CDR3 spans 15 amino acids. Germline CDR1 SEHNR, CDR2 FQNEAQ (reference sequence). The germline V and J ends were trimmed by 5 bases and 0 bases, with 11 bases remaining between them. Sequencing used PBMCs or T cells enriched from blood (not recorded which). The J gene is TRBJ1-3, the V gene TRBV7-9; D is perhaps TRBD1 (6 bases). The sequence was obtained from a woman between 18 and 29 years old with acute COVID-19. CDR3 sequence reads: CASSPQGGSGNTIYF. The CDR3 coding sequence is TGTGCCAGCAGCCCACAGGGCGGCTCTGGAAACACCATATATTTT. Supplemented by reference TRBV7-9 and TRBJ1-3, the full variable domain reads DTGVSQNPRHKITKRGQNVTFRCDPISEHNRLYWYRQTLGQGPEFLTYFQNEAQLEKSRLLSDRFSAERPKGSFSTLEIQRTEQGDSAMYLCASSPQGGSGNTIYFGEGSWLTVV.